Below, one TCR beta chain is given with its context. This clone was counted only a few times. The specificity of this receptor is unknown. No much larger clonotype is one base removed from it; base qualities were not supplied. Reading the germline V gene gives CDR1 MNHNS and CDR2 SASEGT. V has 3 bases trimmed and J has 8 bases trimmed; junction bases matching no gene number 9. The CDR3 runs 16 residues from the cysteine to the phenylalanine. The read is trimmed to its CDR3 DNA, 48 bases read in frame from base 1. All of the isolated RNA was reverse transcribed with the High Capacity cDNA Reverse Transcription Kit, so expressed TCRB transcripts were sequenced. Deep immunoSEQ sequencing was applied to naive, central memory and regulatory T cell samples, giving an average of around 4 million total reads per sample. Sorted cells were lysed in RLT buffer, and RNA was extracted using DNase-treated RNeasy Micro or Mini kits according to cell number. Each cell subset was processed on its own to prevent cross-contamination, while patient and healthy donor samples were processed together. TCRB sequences were amplified from cDNA with the immunoSEQ multiplex PCR, producing 87-bp fragments spanning the CDR3 region. Sequencing of the amplicons was done on the Illumina HiSeq platform. For the original study's pipeline: Synthetic template baselines were used to correct PCR bias computationally, reads within Hamming distance 2 were collapsed, and singletons that could not be merged were discarded. Reads were aligned against IMGT to assign V, D and J genes, CDR3 length and insertions or deletions at six rearrangement sites. Within each subset, clonotype counts were normalized to sorted cell number, after which true diversity and Gini coefficients were computed with the tcR R package. Repertoire sharing was quantified using the overlap coefficient calculated on TCRB nucleotide sequences. As a proxy for the pre-selection repertoire, out-of-frame TCRB sequences from naive cells were analyzed. TCRdb stores this immuneACCESS table with in-frame sequences only. Part of the clones is absent; in the studies checked, under half of the shortfall reflects unresolved V genes, and no reason is known for the rest. V, J and clone size are taken as reported in that table, and D and trimming were inferred from the DNA itself. This sample is represented by 250,000 or so clones; 11% to 15% of them were singletons. Together, the top ten hold roughly 0.02% of the sample.

This record comes from a study of beta chain features in type 1 diabetes (dated by TCRdb to 2016 to 2019). Study-level background: Mean age, gender distribution, total cell number and subset yield were not different between patients and healthy donors. Regulatory and stem cell-like memory subsets were isolated from only 8 patients and roughly 8 healthy donors, whereas naive and central memory subsets came from all 30 or so donors. The study compared TCRB repertoires of sorted circulating CD4+ T cell subsets between recently diagnosed type 1 diabetes patients and matched healthy donors. A total of 90 million to 130 million sorted cells were examined across all samples, and a strong correlation was observed between cell number per subset and RNA yield. Broader findings and caveats from the paper: Because cDNA was sequenced instead of genomic DNA, highly expressing activated cells could be over-represented, though the groups showed no difference in activation or CD3 levels. Naive, central memory and regulatory TCRB repertoires appeared more similar among patients than among healthy donors. PCR might favor shorter templates, but patient and control samples were amplified and corrected together, so any skew would affect both groups equally. Because the HLA sub-analyses included only small numbers of individuals, any influence of HLA type on TCRB rearrangement was left unresolved. Fewer insertions and more nucleotide deletions at VDJ recombination sites were observed in patients with type 1 diabetes, implying thymic rearrangement abnormalities. Type 1 diabetes patients showed a moderate but significant shortening of TCRB CDR3 length in all four CD4+ subsets.

Each donor gave one peripheral blood draw, averaging roughly 120 mL, which was collected into heparinised tubes. A BD FACSAria II was used to sort naive, central memory, regulatory and stem cell-like memory CD4+ T cells with a panel that included CD45RO, CCR7, CD25, CD127, CD95 and CD27. Every sorted population had a purity above 95%. Right away, PBMCs were isolated by Lymphoprep density gradient centrifugation and were stained directly, with no culture step. To minimize batch effects, samples were stained and sorted in pairs, one healthy donor with one patient per experiment. The chain is made from TRBV6-1 and TRBJ2-1; TRBD1 fits 11 bases in the junction. The sample taken for sequencing was naive CD4+ T cells from blood. The cell subset or site label for this specimen denotes: true naive CD4+ T cells. The source is a man aged 25 to 40 with type 1 diabetes. The CDR3 region has the sequence CASSDPGDRGFDEQFF. The DNA reads TGTGCCAGCAGTGACCCGGGGGACAGGGGGTTCGATGAGCAGTTCTTC.